Following are 2 T cell receptor beta chains from one sample sequenced in a study of T cells in Graves' hyperthyroidism and ophthalmopathy (dated by TCRdb to between 2019 and 2020). The method was multiplex PCR. The reads were generated on an Illumina HiSeq 2000. TCR beta CDR3 regions were amplified from RNA transcripts. A first-round RT-PCR of the TCR CDR3 used the HTBI primer set with the Qiagen OneStep RT-PCR kit. TCRdb took the public reads, trimmed them with fastp at Q25, ran MiXCR for clone calling and kept in-frame beta chains. CDR3 protein sequences are deduplicated, and each keeps its most common genes and DNA. Present in this sample are around 440,000 distinct CDR3 sequences, 15% to 18% of which were seen just once. The ten largest account for over 7.5% of the sample. Sequencing input: blood. The receptors were sampled from a woman younger than 30 with Graves' hyperthyroidism.

The genes are TRBV5-1 and TRBJ1-6; D gene uncertain. This CDR3 spans 20 amino acids. Trimming shortened V by 0 bases and J by 0 bases, and 19 bases separated the two germline ends. Germline lookup yields CDR1 SGHRS and CDR2 YFSETQ. CDR3 nucleotides: TGCGCCAGCAGCTTGGAGCCCCTCGCTGTCAGGAGCTCCTATAATTCACCCCTCCACTTT. Encoded protein: CASSLEPLAVRSSYNSPLHF.

The chain combines TRBV19 with TRBJ1-1; D remains unclear. V lost 3 bases to trimming and J lost 9 bases, with 17 bases between them. Germline assignment: CDR1 LNHDA and CDR2 SQIVND (reference sequence). CDR3 length equals 14 residues. The CDR3 region has the DNA TGTGCCAGTAGTATGGATTACAACACCCTGCAAGCTTTCTTT. Amino acids: CASSMDYNTLQAFF.